This T cell receptor beta chain was obtained from a study of shared clonotypes between healthy human individuals (TCRdb year 2020). With respect to the entire study: The cohort comprised a couple of women and a few men aged 18 to 49 years. Per donor, three plates each were used for CD4 naive and CD4 memory, two for CD8 naive, and one for CD8 memory. To estimate repertoire size and how much clonotypes are shared between individuals, the study performed deep sequencing of blood TCR repertoires from roughly five healthy adults. To increase sequencing depth and limit assay-specific biases, different laboratories used diverse techniques to prepare libraries and sequence TCR repertoires. Leukapheresis yielded between about 0.94 and 9.5 billion PBMCs per donor. Overall study results and their limits: Sampling was restricted to blood, and TCR repertoires in tissues likely differ from the TCR repertoires found in blood. Rarefaction of sorted-subset datasets indicated incomplete sequencing despite the large sequencing depth. Compared with non-shared clonotypes, clonotypes shared by all four sorted-subset donors had higher generation probabilities. Because the study included only a small number of donors, the genetic and exposure-history diversity represented was limited. When a few donors were compared, the shared fraction of clonotypes was 5% to 6.5% for naive CD4, roughly 3.4% for naive CD8, 2.3% for memory CD4, and approximately 0.4% for memory CD8. Naive subsets generally had larger estimated clonotype richness than memory subsets did. Pairwise subsampling indicated that sequencing depth was expected to affect the degree of clonotype sharing among donors.

For this clone: This receptor's antigen is unknown. No quality values exist for individual bases; no much larger clone is one base distant.

The donors were healthy, HIV-negative adults with no recently reported acute infections or vaccinations. Every donor was a Caucasian adult residing in Nashville, Tennessee, USA. CD4+ T cells were enriched by magnetic negative selection, after which naive cells were positively selected on CD45RA and the negative fraction was taken as the memory subset. After blood collection by leukapheresis, PBMCs were isolated using Ficoll-Histopaque density gradient centrifugation and then cryopreserved in the vapor phase of liquid nitrogen. Analytical flow cytometry was used to check the purity and quantity of each magnetically sorted T cell population. Each sorted fraction had its genomic DNA isolated and then quantified by UV absorbance on a Nanodrop 2000c. The germline V gene sets CDR1 to MDHEN and CDR2 to SYDVKM. The CDR3 sequence holds 14 residues, the cysteine and phenylalanine included. The DNA shown is the 42-base CDR3, in frame from base 1. V and J are trimmed by 5 bases and 9 bases, and the gene matches miss 8 bases of the junction.

Using the deep immunoSEQ assay, multiplex PCR amplified TCR CDR3 regions from genomic DNA. Extracted genomic DNA from each cell subset was spread evenly across all wells of several immunoSEQ 96-well plates, with each plate serving as a replicate. For sorted subsets, around 200 ng genomic DNA, equal to 30,000 or so T cell genomes, was loaded into each replicate PCR. Purified libraries were quantified with a Qubit 3.0 fluorometer, sized on a Bioanalyzer 2100, and re-quantified with the KAPA Library Quantification kit. A separate single-read 150-cycle Illumina NextSeq 550 flow cell was used to sequence each immunoSEQ 96-well plate. The published analysis was carried out like this. Because the immunoSEQ output held only junctional sequences and lacked quality scores, the filtering could not match the filtering applied to full-length reads. To assign V/J genes and CDR3, sequences were annotated against IMGT germline references using PyIR, a Python wrapper for IgBLAST v1.9. Reads with weak V/J assignments (E-value above 1e-6), missing CDR3, stop codons, out-of-frame junctions, or ambiguous translated residues were removed. V3J clonotypes were defined as sequences sharing an identical inferred V gene, J gene, and CDR3 amino acid sequence. Percentage overlap between repertoires was computed as shared unique clonotypes divided by the size of the smaller repertoire. RTK rarefaction, the Chao1 estimator, and Recon v2.1 estimates of unobserved clonotypes were used to assess repertoire richness. Generation probabilities for all TCRbeta clonotypes obtained by the gDNA method from a handful of donors were computed using OLGA. Imported from immuneACCESS, the table was reduced by TCRdb to in-frame sequences with V and J called. These copies leave out some clones; in studies compared against another copy, an unresolved V gene accounts for under half, and the cause of the remainder is not known. The D gene and trimming were derived from the DNA, and the V and J assignments and clone size from that table. For this sample the table gives some 2,500,000 clones, of which over 85% were detected only once. Jointly, the top ten make up roughly 0.36% of the sample.

Material for sequencing was naive CD4+ T cells from PBMCs. This specimen's cell subset or site label, interpreted: CD45RA+ positively selected. The TCR was taken from a man between 18 and 29 years old in good health. Some clones in this sample may be carry-over from other donors' samples. The V and J segments used are TRBV28 and TRBJ2-2; 8 nucleotides in the junction match TRBD2. The DNA sequence is as follows: TGTGCCAGCAGTGCACCGGGACTAGAGAGGGAGCTGTTTTTT. This encodes CASSAPGLERELFF.